This T cell receptor beta chain emerged from a study of blood T cell repertoires in COVID-19. V lost 4 bases and J 7 bases, leaving 7 bases between the germline ends. CDR3 size: 11 residues. The table came from immunoSEQ multiplex PCR; TCRdb's copy has only in-frame clones and leaves some out. The table includes roughly 330,000 clones, roughly 90% detected once. The receptor comes from a woman aged 50 to 60 with active or convalescent COVID-19. The sequenced material came from peripheral blood. J is TRBJ1-1 and V is TRBV12-3 or TRBV12-4; D unclear. DNA of the CDR3: TGTGCCAGCAGTTCACTCCGTGAAGCTTTCTTT. It yields the protein CASSSLREAFF.